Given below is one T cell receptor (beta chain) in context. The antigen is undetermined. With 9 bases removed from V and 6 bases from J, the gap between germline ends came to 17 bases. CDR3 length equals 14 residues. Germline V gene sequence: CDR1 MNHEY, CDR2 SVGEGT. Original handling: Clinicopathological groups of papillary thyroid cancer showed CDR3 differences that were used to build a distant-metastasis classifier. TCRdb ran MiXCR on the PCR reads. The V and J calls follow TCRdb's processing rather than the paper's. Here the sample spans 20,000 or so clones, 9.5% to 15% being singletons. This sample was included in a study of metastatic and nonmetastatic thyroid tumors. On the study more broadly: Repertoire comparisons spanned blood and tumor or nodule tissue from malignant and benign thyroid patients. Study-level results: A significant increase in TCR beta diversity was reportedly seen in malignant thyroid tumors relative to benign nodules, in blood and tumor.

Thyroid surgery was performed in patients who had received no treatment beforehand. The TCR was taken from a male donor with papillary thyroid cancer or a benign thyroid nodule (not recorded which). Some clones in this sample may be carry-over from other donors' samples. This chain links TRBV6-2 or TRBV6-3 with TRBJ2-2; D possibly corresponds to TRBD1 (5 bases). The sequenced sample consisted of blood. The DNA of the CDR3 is TGTGCCAGTTCAGGGCTCTCTACTGCCGGGGAGCTGTTTTTT. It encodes CASSGLSTAGELFF.